This record covers a single T cell receptor (beta chain). Its specificity is unknown. The entry originates in a study of shared clonotypes between healthy human individuals. Study overall: There were three CD4 naive, three CD4 memory, two CD8 naive and one CD8 memory plates per donor. Findings and caveats of the study: With few donors, the genetic and exposure-history diversity represented was limited.

The naive CD8 population came from CD45RO-negative cells selected for CCR7, without terminally differentiated effector memory CD45RA+ cells. The healthy adult donors were HIV-negative and reported no recent acute infections or vaccinations. The ends were cut back, 0 bases at V and 6 bases at J, with 10 bases in the middle. Germline CDR1 SGHDT, CDR2 YYEEEE. The CDR3 consists of 13 residues. Clones were read by immunoSEQ multiplex PCR, and TCRdb kept only the in-frame ones, dropping some. The table has around 1.9 million clones, under 95% seen once. V is TRBV5-6 and J is TRBJ2-7, with a possible D match to TRBD2 (5 bases). The receptor comes from a man between 18 and 35 years old in good health. Some clones in this sample may be carry-over from other donors' samples. Source material: naive CD8+ T cells from PBMCs. The CDR3 spells CASSLGGVAEQYF. The CDR3 DNA reads TGTGCCAGCAGCTTGGGGGGAGTTGCCGAGCAGTACTTC.